What follows describes a single T cell receptor beta chain. The antigen is not known. The data derive from a study of CD8+ T cells in alopecia areata. Findings of the study overall: A great number of expanded lesional clones endured in scalp and blood during tofacitinib.

The CDR3 covers 14 residues. The ends lost 4 bases at V and 6 bases at J; junction bases unmatched: 10. Germline V gene data show CDR1 as GTSNPN and CDR2 as SVGIG (reference sequence). Reverse transcribed after extraction, RNA yielded cDNA as the sequencing template. Clones were sequenced by immunoSEQ multiplex PCR, and TCRdb holds only the in-frame ones, with some missing. The sample has around 290,000 clones; about 62% are singletons. Described treatment: oral pan-JAK inhibitor, 5-10 mg twice daily. Collection of lesional scalp punch biopsies and peripheral blood was performed in alopecia areata patients.

The chain joins TRBV30 to TRBJ2-7; 9 nucleotides match TRBD1. This TCR derives from a human donor with alopecia areata. The sample was CD4+ T cells sorted from blood, taken at week 24, from a patient treated with tofacitinib. CDR3 loop: CAWKPRDRAGEQYF. CDR3 DNA sequence: TGTGCCTGGAAACCCCGGGACAGGGCCGGCGAGCAGTACTTC.